This record looks at one TCR beta chain sequence and its context. The antigen remains unidentified. Every donor provided one heparinised blood draw, which averaged around 120 mL. This record belongs to a study of beta chain features in type 1 diabetes. Overall study results and limits: Among type 1 diabetes patients, VDJ junctions had fewer insertions and more deletions. Moderate but significant shortening of TCRB CDR3s was recorded in all four CD4+ subsets from Type 1 diabetes patients.

Since all of the isolated RNA was reverse transcribed, expressed TCRB transcripts were what got sequenced. Profiling relied on immunoSEQ multiplex PCR, and the TCRdb table lists in-frame clones only, not all of them. The data contain about 660,000 clones, more than 13% of them seen just once; the ten biggest clones take up approximately 0.039%. V was shortened by 5 bases and J by 6 bases, with 10 bases between the two germline ends. CDR1 is SEHNR, CDR2 FQNEAQ, per germline (reference sequence). The CDR3 has 12 amino acids. This TCR was sampled from a man aged 18 to 30 with type 1 diabetes. The specimen was naive CD4+ T cells from blood. V usage is TRBV7-9 and J usage is TRBJ1-2, with unresolved D. The CDR3 bases are TGTGCCAGCAGCGATCCTAGGGATGGCTACACCTTC. Amino acids: CASSDPRDGYTF.